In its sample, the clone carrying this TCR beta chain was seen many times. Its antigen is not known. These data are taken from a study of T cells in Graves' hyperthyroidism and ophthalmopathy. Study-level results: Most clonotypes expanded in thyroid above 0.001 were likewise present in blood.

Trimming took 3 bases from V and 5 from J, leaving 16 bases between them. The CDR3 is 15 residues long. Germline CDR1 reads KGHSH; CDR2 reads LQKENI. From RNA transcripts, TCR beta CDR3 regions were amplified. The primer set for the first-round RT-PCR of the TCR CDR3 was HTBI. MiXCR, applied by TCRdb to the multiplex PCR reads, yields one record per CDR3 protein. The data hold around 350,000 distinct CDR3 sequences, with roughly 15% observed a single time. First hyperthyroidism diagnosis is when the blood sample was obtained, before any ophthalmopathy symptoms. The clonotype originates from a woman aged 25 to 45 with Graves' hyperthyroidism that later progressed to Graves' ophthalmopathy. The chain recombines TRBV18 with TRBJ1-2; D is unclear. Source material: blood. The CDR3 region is CASSPVQDGPYGYTF. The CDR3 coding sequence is TGTGCCAGCTCACCTGTGCAGGACGGACCTTATGGCTACACCTTC.